The T cell receptor (beta chain) under discussion was sequenced for a study of T-cell reconstitution after alpha-beta-depleted transplantation in children. Ten or more counts support this clonotype. Its antigen is not known. The CDR3 contains 12 residues. Losses at the gene ends were 4 bases for V and 5 bases for J; bases not matched to a gene: 3. CDR1 is SGHRS, CDR2 YFSETQ, per germline. This sample's TCRbeta library carried unique molecular identifier barcodes. TCRdb ran MiXCR on the PCR reads and lists one entry per CDR3 protein. This sample has over 85,000 distinct CDR3 sequences; 5% to 6% occur once, and the top ten carry around 5.6%. Points from the study as a whole: Several hundred expanded graft clones reportedly supplied alpha-beta T cells about two months after transplant. One year post-transplant, T-cell counts and diversity were largely derived from T cells produced anew. For some patients, TCRbeta diversity was high at day 60 because of recipient T cells and thymic progenitors that survived.

The sequencing used PBMCs, mostly from graft donor cells, collected 60 days after TCRalphabeta/CD19-depleted stem cell transplant. The chain recombines TRBV5-1 with TRBJ2-7; TRBD1 matches 7 bases. This sequence was found in a female patient between 2 and 15 years old who had a stem cell transplant for Fanconi anemia, so the T cells may come from the graft donor. CDR3 in amino acids: CASSPDRDEQYF. The CDR3 DNA is TGCGCCAGCAGCCCCGACAGGGACGAGCAGTACTTC. The full variable domain, with the rest looked up from reference TRBV5-1 and TRBJ2-7, is KAGVTQTPRYLIKTRGQQVTLSCSPISGHRSVSWYQQTPGQGLQFLFEYFSETQRNKGNFPGRFSGRQFSNSRSEMNVSTLELGDSALYLCASSPDRDEQYFGPGTRLTVT.